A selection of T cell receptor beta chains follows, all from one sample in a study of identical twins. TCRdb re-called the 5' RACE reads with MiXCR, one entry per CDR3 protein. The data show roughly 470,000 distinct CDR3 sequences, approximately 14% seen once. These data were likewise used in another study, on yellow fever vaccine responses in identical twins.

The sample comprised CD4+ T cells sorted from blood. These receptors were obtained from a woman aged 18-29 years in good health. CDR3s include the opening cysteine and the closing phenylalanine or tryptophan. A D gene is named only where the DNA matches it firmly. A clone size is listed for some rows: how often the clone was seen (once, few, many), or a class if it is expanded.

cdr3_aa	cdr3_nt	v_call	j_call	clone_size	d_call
CASSSQWDTPTIKQFF	TGTGCCAGCAGCTCACAGTGGGACACTCCTACGATTAAGCAGTTCTTC	TRBV7-2	TRBJ2-1	few	.
CASSFWAGVDGELFF	TGTGCCAGCAGTTTTTGGGCAGGGGTTGACGGGGAGCTGTTTTTT	TRBV27	TRBJ2-2	.	.
CASSFSGTSGAYNEQFF	TGTGCCAGCAGCTTCTCCGGGACTAGCGGGGCGTACAATGAGCAGTTCTTC	TRBV7-2	TRBJ2-1	.	TRBD2
CASSWTGSGNQPQHF	TGCGCCAGCAGCTGGACAGGGTCTGGCAATCAGCCCCAGCATTTT	TRBV5-1	TRBJ1-5	many	TRBD1
CASSQSVEQFF	TGTGCCAGCAGCCAAAGCGTGGAGCAGTTCTTC	TRBV12-3/TRBV12-4	TRBJ2-1	.	.
CASSWTETSNSPLHF	TGTGCCAGCAGTTGGACGGAAACCTCTAATTCACCCCTCCACTTT	TRBV6-5	TRBJ1-6	many	.
CASSLGGRGNSPLHF	TGTGCCAGCAGCTTAGGGGGACGGGGGAATTCACCCCTCCACTTT	TRBV28	TRBJ1-6	.	.
CASSPMGLNTGELFF	TGTGCCAGCAGCCCAATGGGCTTAAACACCGGGGAGCTGTTTTTT	TRBV6-2/TRBV6-3	TRBJ2-2	.	.
CASSFHSVPDQPQHF	TGTGCCAGCAGCTTCCACTCGGTCCCGGATCAGCCCCAGCATTTT	TRBV7-2	TRBJ1-5	many	.
CASSYEPRAAGELFF	TGCGCCAGCAGCTACGAACCAAGGGCGGCCGGGGAGCTGTTTTTT	TRBV5-1	TRBJ2-2	.	.
CASSRARTTSSYNEQFF	TGTGCCAGCAGCCGTGCTCGGACAACTAGCTCCTACAATGAGCAGTTCTTC	TRBV14	TRBJ2-1	few	.
CASSQSGTSGRTDTQYF	TGCGCCAGCAGCCAATCCGGGACTAGCGGACGCACAGATACGCAGTATTTT	TRBV4-1	TRBJ2-3	many	TRBD2
CASSSTFLAGGLTDTQYF	TGTGCCAGCAGCTCGACCTTTCTAGCGGGGGGCCTCACAGATACGCAGTATTTT	TRBV13	TRBJ2-3	once	TRBD2
CASSGRGSLTKNIQYF	TGTGCCAGCAGTGGCAGGGGGTCACTAACCAAAAACATTCAGTACTTC	TRBV27	TRBJ2-4	.	TRBD1
CASSYSLGPNNEQFF	TGTGCCAGCAGTTACTCGTTGGGACCCAACAATGAGCAGTTCTTC	TRBV6-5	TRBJ2-1	.	.
CASSYLDRPNTEAFF	TGCGCCAGCAGTTATCTTGACAGGCCGAACACTGAAGCTTTCTTT	TRBV10-2	TRBJ1-1	many	.
CATSRGPGTGWGYTF	TGTGCCACCAGCAGAGGACCCGGGACAGGTTGGGGCTACACCTTC	TRBV15	TRBJ1-2	.	TRBD1
CASSRAPWEQYF	TGTGCCAGCAGCCGGGCCCCCTGGGAGCAGTACTTC	TRBV12-3/TRBV12-4	TRBJ2-7	many	.
CASSSLSDTQYF	TGCGCCAGCAGCTCATTGAGCGATACGCAGTATTTT	TRBV5-1	TRBJ2-3	few	.
CASSFTGDRETQYF	TGCGCCAGCAGCTTTACAGGGGACAGAGAGACCCAGTACTTC	TRBV5-1	TRBJ2-5	.	TRBD1
CASSITGLAGGGYNEQFF	TGTGCCAGCAGCATTACGGGACTAGCGGGAGGTGGTTACAATGAGCAGTTCTTC	TRBV5-5	TRBJ2-1	.	TRBD2
CASSEFSSLRDRGRKF	TGCGCCAGCAGTGAGTTTAGTTCTCTCCGGGACAGGGGACGGAAATTC	TRBV10-2	TRBJ2-4	.	TRBD1
CASSRELYEQYF	TGTGCCAGCAGTCGGGAGTTGTACGAGCAGTACTTC	TRBV12-3/TRBV12-4	TRBJ2-7	many	.
CASSSDRGSHQPQHF	TGTGCCAGCAGTTCGGACAGGGGGTCACATCAGCCCCAGCATTTT	TRBV6-2/TRBV6-3	TRBJ1-5	.	TRBD1
CASSLGIGTDTQYF	TGCGCCAGCAGCTTGGGGATCGGCACAGATACGCAGTATTTT	TRBV5-1	TRBJ2-3	many	.
CASSLGAIRTDTQYF	TGTGCCAGTTCCCTGGGGGCGATAAGGACAGATACGCAGTATTTT	TRBV19	TRBJ2-3	.	.
CASSPGVGNQPQHF	TGTGCCAGCAGCCCGGGGGTTGGCAATCAGCCCCAGCATTTT	TRBV27	TRBJ1-5	few	.
CASSMTGPATEAFF	TGCGCCAGCAGTATGACAGGGCCGGCCACTGAAGCTTTCTTT	TRBV5-1	TRBJ1-1	few	TRBD1
CAIRGQGAYYEQYF	TGTGCCATCAGAGGACAGGGGGCTTACTACGAGCAGTACTTC	TRBV10-3	TRBJ2-7	.	TRBD1
CSVMGRLTGEQYF	TGCAGCGTTATGGGACGGTTGACAGGCGAGCAGTACTTC	TRBV29-1	TRBJ2-7	few	.
CASSLDRGRSYEQYF	TGTGCCAGCAGCCTTGACAGGGGAAGGTCCTACGAGCAGTACTTC	TRBV7-2	TRBJ2-7	few	TRBD1
CASSRSEGAYNEQFF	TGTGCCAGCAGCCGGTCGGAGGGCGCCTACAATGAGCAGTTCTTC	TRBV7-6	TRBJ2-1	.	.
CASSSIGQGTYEQYF	TGTGCCAGCAGCTCAATCGGACAGGGGACTTACGAGCAGTACTTC	TRBV13	TRBJ2-7	.	TRBD1
CASSYGGTHHQPQHF	TGCGCCAGCAGCTATGGGGGGACCCATCATCAGCCCCAGCATTTT	TRBV4-1	TRBJ1-5	few	.
CAWSVGGDTQYF	TGTGCCTGGAGTGTCGGGGGAGATACGCAGTATTTT	TRBV30	TRBJ2-3	few	.
CSVSGVMNTEAFF	TGCAGCGTTTCCGGGGTCATGAACACTGAAGCTTTCTTT	TRBV29-1	TRBJ1-1	.	.
CASSRQIETEQYF	TGCGCCAGCAGCCGCCAAATAGAGACCGAGCAGTACTTC	TRBV5-1	TRBJ2-7	few	.
CASSFPPPYEQYF	TGTGCCAGCAGCTTTCCCCCACCCTACGAGCAGTACTTC	TRBV7-2	TRBJ2-7	many	.
CSVARGNNGNQPQHF	TGCAGTGTCGCCAGGGGGAACAACGGCAATCAGCCCCAGCATTTT	TRBV20-1	TRBJ1-5	few	TRBD1
CASSPGAVQGNYGYTF	TGTGCCAGCAGTCCAGGGGCCGTACAGGGGAACTATGGCTACACCTTC	TRBV28	TRBJ1-2	many	TRBD1
CASSEGQYAETQYF	TGTGCCAGCAGCGAGGGACAGTATGCGGAGACCCAGTACTTC	TRBV7-9	TRBJ2-5	few	TRBD1
CSARMLAGGPQNIQYF	TGCAGTGCTAGGATGCTAGCGGGAGGGCCTCAAAACATTCAGTACTTC	TRBV20-1	TRBJ2-4	.	TRBD2
CASSFRTGYYEQYF	TGTGCCAGCAGCTTTCGGACGGGTTACTACGAGCAGTACTTC	TRBV7-8	TRBJ2-7	.	.
CASSLGFSGYTGELFF	TGCGCCAGCAGCTTGGGTTTCTCAGGGTACACCGGGGAGCTGTTTTTT	TRBV5-1	TRBJ2-2	.	.
CASREGGTNTEAFF	TGTGCCAGCAGGGAGGGGGGGACCAACACTGAAGCTTTCTTT	TRBV6-1	TRBJ1-1	few	.
CASSLAVGYNEQFF	TGTGCCAGCAGCTTAGCGGTGGGATACAATGAGCAGTTCTTC	TRBV11-2	TRBJ2-1	.	.
CASSQDQTTEQFF	TGCGCCAGCAGCCAAGATCAAACTACAGAGCAGTTCTTC	TRBV4-1	TRBJ2-1	few	.
CASSIVRSRTDYNGYTF	TGTGCCAGCAGTATCGTTAGGTCCCGAACCGACTACAATGGCTACACCTTC	TRBV7-8	TRBJ1-2	few	.
CSVDRGTGGELFF	TGCAGCGTTGACAGGGGGACGGGCGGGGAGCTGTTTTTT	TRBV29-1	TRBJ2-2	few	TRBD1
CASSPTRVGDEQFF	TGTGCCAGCAGCCCCACACGGGTAGGGGATGAGCAGTTCTTC	TRBV7-9	TRBJ2-1	.	.
CASSYSTSSGADTQYF	TGTGCCAGCAGTTACTCGACCAGTAGCGGTGCAGATACGCAGTATTTT	TRBV6-2/TRBV6-3	TRBJ2-3	.	.
CASSSRTGTDYEQYF	TGTGCCAGCAGCTCACGAACCGGGACAGACTACGAGCAGTACTTC	TRBV7-9	TRBJ2-7	few	TRBD1
CATSRDGTNEKLFF	TGTGCCACCAGCAGGGACGGAACTAATGAAAAACTGTTTTTT	TRBV15	TRBJ1-4	many	.
CASQGAGRKETQYF	TGTGCCAGCCAGGGGGCGGGACGAAAAGAGACCCAGTACTTC	TRBV27	TRBJ2-5	.	TRBD1
CASRRAGDSRNEQFF	TGTGCCAGCAGGAGAGCGGGAGATTCTCGCAATGAGCAGTTCTTC	TRBV12-3/TRBV12-4	TRBJ2-1	many	TRBD2
CASSLGQGIHTEAFF	TGTGCCAGCAGCTTGGGCCAGGGGATACACACTGAAGCTTTCTTT	TRBV5-6	TRBJ1-1	few	.